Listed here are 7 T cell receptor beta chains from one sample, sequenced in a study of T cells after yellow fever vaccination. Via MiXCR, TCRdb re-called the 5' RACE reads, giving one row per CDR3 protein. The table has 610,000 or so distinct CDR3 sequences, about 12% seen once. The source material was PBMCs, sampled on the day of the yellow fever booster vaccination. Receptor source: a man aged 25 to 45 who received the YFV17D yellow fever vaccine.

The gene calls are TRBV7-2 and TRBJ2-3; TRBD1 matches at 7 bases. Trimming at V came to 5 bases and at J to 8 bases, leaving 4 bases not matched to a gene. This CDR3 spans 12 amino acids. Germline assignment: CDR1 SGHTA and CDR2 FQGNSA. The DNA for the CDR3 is TGTGCCAGCAGCCCAGGGGGAGCTACGCAGTATTTT. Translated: CASSPGGATQYF.

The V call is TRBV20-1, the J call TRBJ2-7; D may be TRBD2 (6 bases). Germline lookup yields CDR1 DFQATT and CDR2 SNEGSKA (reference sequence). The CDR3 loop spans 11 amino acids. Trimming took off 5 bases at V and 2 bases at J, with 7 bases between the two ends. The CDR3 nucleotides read TGCAGTGCTGGCGGGGCCTACGAGCAGTACTTC. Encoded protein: CSAGGAYEQYF.

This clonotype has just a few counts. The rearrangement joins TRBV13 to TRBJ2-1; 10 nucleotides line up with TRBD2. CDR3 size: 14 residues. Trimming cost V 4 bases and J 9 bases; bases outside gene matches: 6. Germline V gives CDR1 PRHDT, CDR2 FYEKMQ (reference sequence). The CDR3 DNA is TGTGCCAGCAGCTGGACTAGCGGCCTTAGTGAGCAGTTCTTC. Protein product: CASSWTSGLSEQFF.

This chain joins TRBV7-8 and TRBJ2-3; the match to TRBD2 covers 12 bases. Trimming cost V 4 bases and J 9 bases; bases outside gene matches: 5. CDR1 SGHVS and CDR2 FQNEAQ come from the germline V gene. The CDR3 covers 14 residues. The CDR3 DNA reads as TGTGCCAGCAGCTCCCAGACTAGCGGGGGAACGCAGTATTTT. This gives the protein CASSSQTSGGTQYF.

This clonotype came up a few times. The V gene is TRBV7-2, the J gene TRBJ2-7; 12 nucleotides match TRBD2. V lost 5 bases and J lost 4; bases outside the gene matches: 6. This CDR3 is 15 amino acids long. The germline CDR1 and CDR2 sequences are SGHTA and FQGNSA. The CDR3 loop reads CASSRGLAGPYEQYF. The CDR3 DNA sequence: TGTGCCAGCAGCCGCGGACTAGCGGGACCTTACGAGCAGTACTTC.

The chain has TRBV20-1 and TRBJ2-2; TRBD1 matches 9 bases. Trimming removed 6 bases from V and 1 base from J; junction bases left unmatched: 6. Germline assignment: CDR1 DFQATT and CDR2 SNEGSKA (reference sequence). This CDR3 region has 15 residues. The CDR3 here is CSAHHRGQNTGELFF. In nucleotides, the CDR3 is TGCAGTGCGCACCACAGGGGGCAGAACACCGGGGAGCTGTTTTTT.

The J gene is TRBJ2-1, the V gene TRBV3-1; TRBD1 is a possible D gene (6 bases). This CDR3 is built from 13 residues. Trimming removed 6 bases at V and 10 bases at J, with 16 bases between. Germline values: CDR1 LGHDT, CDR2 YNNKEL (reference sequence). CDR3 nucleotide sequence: TGTGCCAGCAGTTCTGTCAGACAGGCGGAGCAGTTCTTC. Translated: CASSSVRQAEQFF.